Listed below are T cell receptor beta chains from one sample, sequenced in a study of blood T cell repertoires in COVID-19. Sequencing used immunoSEQ multiplex PCR; TCRdb keeps in-frame clones, though not all of them. Of roughly 40,000 clones listed, roughly 84% are singletons. Sequencing was done on a sample of peripheral blood. Source of these receptors: a human donor in a cohort sampled during active COVID-19. Each CDR3 is given with its conserved first and last residue. D genes are given only for firm matches. Some rows have no size entry. The others give once, few or many, or a class for an expanded clone.

V: TRBV11-2
D: NA
J: TRBJ2-7
size: NA
CDR3: CASSPLPYEQYF
DNA: TGTGCCAGCAGCCCACTACCTTACGAGCAGTACTTC

V: TRBV28
D: NA
J: TRBJ1-1
size: NA
CDR3: CASSSPQQATEAFF
DNA: TGTGCCAGCAGTTCTCCACAGCAGGCAACTGAAGCTTTCTTT

V: TRBV6-1
D: NA
J: TRBJ1-3
size: NA
CDR3: CASSEASPSGNTIYF
DNA: TGTGCCAGCAGTGAAGCGAGTCCCTCTGGAAACACCATATATTTT

V: TRBV5-1
D: NA
J: TRBJ2-5
size: NA
CDR3: CASSLSGEETQYF
DNA: TGCGCCAGCAGCTTATCAGGGGAAGAGACCCAGTACTTC

V: TRBV7-9
D: NA
J: TRBJ1-3
size: NA
CDR3: CASSPNHVGSGNTIYF
DNA: TGTGCCAGCAGCCCCAACCATGTGGGCTCAGGAAACACCATATATTTT

V: TRBV7-6
D: NA
J: TRBJ2-1
size: NA
CDR3: CASSPSGTYNEQFF
DNA: TGTGCCAGCAGCCCATCCGGGACATACAATGAGCAGTTCTTC

V: TRBV2
D: NA
J: TRBJ2-4
size: NA
CDR3: CASSSAGKAKNIQYF
DNA: TGTGCCAGCAGTTCGGCAGGAAAAGCCAAAAACATTCAGTACTTC

V: TRBV7-2
D: TRBD2
J: TRBJ2-5
size: NA
CDR3: CASSLGGSGGMETQYF
DNA: TGTGCCAGCAGCTTAGGGGGTAGCGGGGGGATGGAGACCCAGTACTTC

V: TRBV6-5
D: TRBD1
J: TRBJ1-6
size: once
CDR3: CASKRTGGNSPLHF
DNA: TGTGCCAGCAAAAGGACAGGGGGTAATTCACCCCTCCACTTT

V: TRBV6-6
D: TRBD1
J: TRBJ2-1
size: once
CDR3: CASSYSRDRAYNEQFF
DNA: TGTGCCAGCAGTTACTCCCGGGACAGGGCTTACAATGAGCAGTTCTTC

V: TRBV5-6
D: TRBD2
J: TRBJ2-7
size: once
CDR3: CASSWGAGGYEQYF
DNA: TGTGCCAGCAGCTGGGGGGCGGGGGGCTACGAGCAGTACTTC

V: TRBV5-4
D: TRBD2
J: TRBJ2-2
size: once
CDR3: CASSPSGAGDGGELFF
DNA: TGTGCCAGCAGCCCTAGCGGGGCCGGCGACGGCGGGGAGCTGTTTTTT

V: TRBV5-1
D: NA
J: TRBJ1-1
size: NA
CDR3: CASEPGSGNTEAFF
DNA: TGCGCCAGCGAGCCAGGATCCGGGAACACTGAAGCTTTCTTT

V: TRBV6-2/TRBV6-3
D: NA
J: TRBJ2-1
size: NA
CDR3: CASSPSAFSEFF
DNA: TGTGCCAGCAGTCCCTCCGCGTTTAGTGAGTTCTTC

V: TRBV12-3/TRBV12-4
D: NA
J: TRBJ2-2
size: NA
CDR3: CASSFLTGELFF
DNA: TGTGCCAGCAGTTTCCTCACCGGGGAGCTGTTTTTT

V: TRBV18
D: TRBD1
J: TRBJ1-2
size: once
CDR3: CASSKGASYFYTF
DNA: TGTGCCAGCTCAAAGGGGGCTTCTTATTTCTACACCTTC

V: TRBV11-3
D: TRBD2
J: TRBJ2-2
size: once
CDR3: CASRSTSGGHTGELFF
DNA: TGTGCCAGCAGATCCACTAGCGGGGGGCACACCGGGGAGCTGTTTTTT

V: TRBV28
D: TRBD1
J: TRBJ2-7
size: NA
CDR3: CASSLFGTGRAEGYF
DNA: TGTGCCAGCAGTTTATTTGGGACAGGGAGGGCCGAGGGGTACTTC

V: TRBV7-2
D: NA
J: TRBJ2-7
size: NA
CDR3: CASSLGTGSSYEQYF
DNA: TGTGCCAGCAGCTTAGGGACGGGGAGCTCCTACGAGCAGTACTTC

V: TRBV7-2
D: TRBD1
J: TRBJ1-6
size: NA
CDR3: CASSDRDRGNSPLHF
DNA: TGTGCCAGCAGCGACCGGGACAGGGGCAATTCACCCCTCCACTTT

V: TRBV11-2
D: TRBD2
J: TRBJ2-3
size: NA
CDR3: CASSPTSGGAGDTQYF
DNA: TGTGCCAGCAGCCCGACTAGCGGGGGGGCCGGGGATACGCAGTATTTT

V: TRBV18
D: TRBD2
J: TRBJ2-7
size: NA
CDR3: CASSPPFQRGYEQYF
DNA: TGTGCCAGCTCACCACCGTTCCAGCGGGGTTACGAGCAGTACTTC

V: TRBV6-6
D: TRBD2
J: TRBJ2-3
size: NA
CDR3: CASSSGRALEYF
DNA: TGTGCCAGCAGCTCCGGGAGGGCCCTGGAGTATTTT

V: TRBV28
D: TRBD2
J: TRBJ2-2
size: NA
CDR3: CASSSGGSGTGELFF
DNA: TGTGCCAGCAGTTCCGGGGGGTCGGGCACCGGGGAGCTGTTTTTT

V: TRBV19
D: NA
J: TRBJ1-2
size: NA
CDR3: CASSQQAYGYTF
DNA: TGTGCCAGTAGTCAACAGGCCTATGGCTACACCTTC

V: TRBV5-1
D: NA
J: TRBJ1-1
size: NA
CDR3: CASSLTVVTEAFF
DNA: TGCGCCAGCAGCTTGACAGTGGTGACTGAAGCTTTCTTT

V: TRBV5-1
D: NA
J: TRBJ1-5
size: NA
CDR3: CASRGNRTNSNQPQHF
DNA: TGCGCCAGCAGAGGGAACAGGACTAATAGCAATCAGCCCCAGCATTTT

V: TRBV6-5
D: NA
J: TRBJ1-1
size: NA
CDR3: CASSRQRMNTEAFF
DNA: TGTGCCAGCAGTCGACAGAGAATGAACACTGAAGCTTTCTTT